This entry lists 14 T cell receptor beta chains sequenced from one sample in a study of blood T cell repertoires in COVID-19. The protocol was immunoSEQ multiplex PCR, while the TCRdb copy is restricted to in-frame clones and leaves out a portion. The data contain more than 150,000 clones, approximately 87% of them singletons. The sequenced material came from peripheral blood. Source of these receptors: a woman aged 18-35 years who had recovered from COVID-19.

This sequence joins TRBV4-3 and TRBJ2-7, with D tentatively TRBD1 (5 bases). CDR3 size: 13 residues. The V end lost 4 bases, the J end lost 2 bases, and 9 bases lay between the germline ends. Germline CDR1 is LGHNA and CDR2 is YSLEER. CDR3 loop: CASSPGQPYEQYF. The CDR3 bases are TGCGCCAGCAGCCCCGGACAACCCTACGAGCAGTACTTC.

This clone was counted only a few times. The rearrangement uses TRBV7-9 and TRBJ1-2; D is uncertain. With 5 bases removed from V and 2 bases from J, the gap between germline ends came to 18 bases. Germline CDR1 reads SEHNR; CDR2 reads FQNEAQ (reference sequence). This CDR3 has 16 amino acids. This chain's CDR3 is CASSPPSRIKNYGYTF. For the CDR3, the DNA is TGTGCCAGCAGCCCCCCCAGCAGGATAAAAAACTATGGCTACACCTTC. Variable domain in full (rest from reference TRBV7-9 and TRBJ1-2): DTGVSQNPRHKITKRGQNVTFRCDPISEHNRLYWYRQTLGQGPEFLTYFQNEAQLEKSRLLSDRFSAERPKGSFSTLEIQRTEQGDSAMYLCASSPPSRIKNYGYTFGSGTRLTVV.

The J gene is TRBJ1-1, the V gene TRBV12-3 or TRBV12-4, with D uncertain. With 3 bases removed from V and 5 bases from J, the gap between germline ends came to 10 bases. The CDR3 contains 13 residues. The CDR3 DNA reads TGTGCCAGCAGTTTTAACCCGGGAACTGAAGCTTTCTTT. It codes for CASSFNPGTEAFF.

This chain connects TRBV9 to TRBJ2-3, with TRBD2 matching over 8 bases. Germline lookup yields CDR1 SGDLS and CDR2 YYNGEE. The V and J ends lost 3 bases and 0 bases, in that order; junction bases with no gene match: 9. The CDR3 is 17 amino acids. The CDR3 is CASSGPLSGTSTDTQYF. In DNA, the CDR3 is TGTGCCAGCAGCGGCCCTCTTAGCGGGACTAGCACAGATACGCAGTATTTT.

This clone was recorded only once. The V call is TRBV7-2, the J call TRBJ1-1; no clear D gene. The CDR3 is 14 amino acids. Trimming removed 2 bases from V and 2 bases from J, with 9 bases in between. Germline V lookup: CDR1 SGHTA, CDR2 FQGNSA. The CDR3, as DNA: TGTGCCAGCAGCTTATATCAGATTAACACTGAAGCTTTCTTT. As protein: CASSLYQINTEAFF.

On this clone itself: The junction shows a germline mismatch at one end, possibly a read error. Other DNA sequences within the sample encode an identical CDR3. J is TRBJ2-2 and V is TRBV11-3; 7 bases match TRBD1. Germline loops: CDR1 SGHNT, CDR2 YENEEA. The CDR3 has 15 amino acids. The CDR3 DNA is TGTGCCAGCAGTTTAGGGACAGTTAACACCGGGGAGCTGTTTTTT. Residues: CASSLGTVNTGELFF.

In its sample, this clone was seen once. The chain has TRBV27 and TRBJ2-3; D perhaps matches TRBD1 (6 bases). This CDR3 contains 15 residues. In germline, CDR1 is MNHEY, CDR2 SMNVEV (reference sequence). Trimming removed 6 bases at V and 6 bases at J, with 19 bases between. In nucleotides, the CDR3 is TGTGCCAGCAGCAATACCCTGGGGGCATGGGATACGCAGTATTTT. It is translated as CASSNTLGAWDTQYF.

CDR3 nucleotide sequence: TGTGCCAGCAGCCAAATCCGGACAGACTATGGCTACACCTTC. Translation: CASSQIRTDYGYTF. The chain has TRBV3-1 (or the pseudogene TRBV3-2) and TRBJ1-2; possibly TRBD1 for D (6 bases). V gave up 2 bases and J gave up 3 bases, with 10 bases separating them. CDR3 size: 14 residues. The germline CDR1 and CDR2 sequences are LGHDT and YNNKEL (reference sequence).

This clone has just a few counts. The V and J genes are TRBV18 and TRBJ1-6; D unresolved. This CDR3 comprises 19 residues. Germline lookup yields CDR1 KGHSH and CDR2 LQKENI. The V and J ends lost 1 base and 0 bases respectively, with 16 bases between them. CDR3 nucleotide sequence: TGTGCCAGCTCACCACGGTGGTCCCGATCGAGCTCCTATAATTCACCCCTCCACTTT. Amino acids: CASSPRWSRSSSYNSPLHF.

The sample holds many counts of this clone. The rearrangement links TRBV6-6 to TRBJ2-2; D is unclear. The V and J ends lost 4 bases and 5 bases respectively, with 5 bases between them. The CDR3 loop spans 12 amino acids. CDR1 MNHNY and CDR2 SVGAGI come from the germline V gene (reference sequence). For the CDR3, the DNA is TGTGCCAGCAGTTTGAGTACCGGGGAGCTGTTTTTT. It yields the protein CASSLSTGELFF.

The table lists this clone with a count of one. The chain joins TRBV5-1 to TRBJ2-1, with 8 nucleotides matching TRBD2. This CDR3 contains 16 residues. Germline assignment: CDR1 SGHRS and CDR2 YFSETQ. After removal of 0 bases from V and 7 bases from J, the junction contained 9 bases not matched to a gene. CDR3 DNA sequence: TGCGCCAGCAGCTTGGGAAGCGGACTAGCAGCTAATGAGCAGTTCTTC. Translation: CASSLGSGLAANEQFF.

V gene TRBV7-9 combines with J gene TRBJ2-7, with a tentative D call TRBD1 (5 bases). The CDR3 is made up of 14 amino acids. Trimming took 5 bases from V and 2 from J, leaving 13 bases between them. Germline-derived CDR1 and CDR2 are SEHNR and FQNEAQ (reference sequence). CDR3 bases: TGTGCCAGCAGCCCAGGGATACGGACCTACGAGCAGTACTTC. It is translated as CASSPGIRTYEQYF. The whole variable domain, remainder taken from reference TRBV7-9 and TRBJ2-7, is DTGVSQNPRHKITKRGQNVTFRCDPISEHNRLYWYRQTLGQGPEFLTYFQNEAQLEKSRLLSDRFSAERPKGSFSTLEIQRTEQGDSAMYLCASSPGIRTYEQYFGPGTRLTVT.

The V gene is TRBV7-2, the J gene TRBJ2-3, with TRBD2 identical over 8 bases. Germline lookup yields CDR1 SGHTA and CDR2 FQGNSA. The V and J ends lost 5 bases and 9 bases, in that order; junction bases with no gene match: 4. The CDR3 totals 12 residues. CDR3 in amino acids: CASSPERGTQYF. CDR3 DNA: TGTGCCAGCAGCCCGGAGCGGGGGACGCAGTATTTT.

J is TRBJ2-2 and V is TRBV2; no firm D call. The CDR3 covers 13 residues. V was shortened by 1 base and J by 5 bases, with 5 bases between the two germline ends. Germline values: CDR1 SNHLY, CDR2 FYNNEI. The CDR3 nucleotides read TGTGCCAGCAGTGAAGAGGAGACCGGGGAGCTGTTTTTT. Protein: CASSEEETGELFF.